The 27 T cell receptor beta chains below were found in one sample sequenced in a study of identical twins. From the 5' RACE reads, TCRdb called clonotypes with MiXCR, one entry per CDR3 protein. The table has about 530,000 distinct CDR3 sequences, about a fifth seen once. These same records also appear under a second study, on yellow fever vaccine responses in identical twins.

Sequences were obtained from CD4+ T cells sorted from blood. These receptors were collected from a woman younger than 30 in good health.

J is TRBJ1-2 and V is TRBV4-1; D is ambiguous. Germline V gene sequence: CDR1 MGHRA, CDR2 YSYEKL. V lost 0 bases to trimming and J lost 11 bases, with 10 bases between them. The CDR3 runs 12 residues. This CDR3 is CASSQDPGLYTF. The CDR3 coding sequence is TGCGCCAGCAGCCAAGATCCAGGCCTTTACACCTTC.

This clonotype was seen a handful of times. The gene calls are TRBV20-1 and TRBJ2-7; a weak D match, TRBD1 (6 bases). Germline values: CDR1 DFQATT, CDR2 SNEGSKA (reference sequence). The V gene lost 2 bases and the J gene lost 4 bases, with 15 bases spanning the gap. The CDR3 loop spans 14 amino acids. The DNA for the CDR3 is TGCAGTGCTAGATTGGCAGGGGTGATGTACGAGCAGTACTTC. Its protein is CSARLAGVMYEQYF.

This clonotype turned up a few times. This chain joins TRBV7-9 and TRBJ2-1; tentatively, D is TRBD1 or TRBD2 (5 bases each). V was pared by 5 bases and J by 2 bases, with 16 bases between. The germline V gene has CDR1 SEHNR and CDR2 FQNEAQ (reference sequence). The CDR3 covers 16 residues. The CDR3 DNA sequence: TGTGCCAGCAGCCCCCCCGGGACGGTACCCTACAATGAGCAGTTCTTC. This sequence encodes CASSPPGTVPYNEQFF.

CDR3: CASSRKIFEDPIYEQYF. The CDR3 DNA follows: TGCGCCAGCAGCCGCAAGATCTTTGAGGACCCGATCTACGAGCAGTACTTC. The chain combines TRBV4-1 with TRBJ2-7, with D uncertain. The CDR3 is 17 amino acids. Deletions cut 4 bases from V and 3 bases from J, with 22 bases between. CDR1 MGHRA and CDR2 YSYEKL come from the germline V gene.

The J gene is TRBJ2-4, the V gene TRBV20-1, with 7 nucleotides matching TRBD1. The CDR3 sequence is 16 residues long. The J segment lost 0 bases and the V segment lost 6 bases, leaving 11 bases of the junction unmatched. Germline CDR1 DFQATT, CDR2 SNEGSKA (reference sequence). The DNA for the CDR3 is TGCAGTGCCCACAACAGGGGATTTCTAGCCAAAAACATTCAGTACTTC. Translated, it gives CSAHNRGFLAKNIQYF.

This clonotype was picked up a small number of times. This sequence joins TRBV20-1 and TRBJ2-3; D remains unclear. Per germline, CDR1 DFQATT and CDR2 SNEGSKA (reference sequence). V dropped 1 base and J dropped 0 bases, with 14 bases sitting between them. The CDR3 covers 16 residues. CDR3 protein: CSARGVTEGSTDTQYF. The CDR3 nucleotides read TGCAGTGCTAGAGGGGTCACCGAAGGAAGCACAGATACGCAGTATTTT.

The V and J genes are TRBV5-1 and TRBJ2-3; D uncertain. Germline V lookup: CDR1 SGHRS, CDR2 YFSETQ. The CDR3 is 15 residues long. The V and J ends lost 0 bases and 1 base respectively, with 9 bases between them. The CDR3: CASSLEETGTDTQYF. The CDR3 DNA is TGCGCCAGCAGCTTGGAGGAGACGGGCACAGATACGCAGTATTTT.

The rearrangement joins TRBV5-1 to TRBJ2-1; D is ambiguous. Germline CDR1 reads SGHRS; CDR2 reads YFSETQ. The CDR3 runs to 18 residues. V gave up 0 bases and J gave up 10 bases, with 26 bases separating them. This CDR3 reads CASSLGGMDGALLREQFF. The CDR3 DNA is TGCGCCAGCAGCTTGGGGGGAATGGATGGTGCCCTTCTCCGAGAGCAGTTCTTC.

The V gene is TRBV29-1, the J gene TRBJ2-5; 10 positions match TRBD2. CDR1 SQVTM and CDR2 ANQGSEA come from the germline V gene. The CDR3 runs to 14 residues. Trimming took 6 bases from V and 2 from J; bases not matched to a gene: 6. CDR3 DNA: TGCAGCGTACTGCTAGCGGGGGTTCAAGAGACCCAGTACTTC. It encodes CSVLLAGVQETQYF.

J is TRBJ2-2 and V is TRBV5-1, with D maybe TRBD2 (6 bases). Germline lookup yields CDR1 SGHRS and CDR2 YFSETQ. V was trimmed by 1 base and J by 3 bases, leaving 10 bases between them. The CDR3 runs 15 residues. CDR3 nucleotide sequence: TGCGCCAGCAGCTTGTGGAGGGGAGACACCGGGGAGCTGTTTTTT. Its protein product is CASSLWRGDTGELFF.

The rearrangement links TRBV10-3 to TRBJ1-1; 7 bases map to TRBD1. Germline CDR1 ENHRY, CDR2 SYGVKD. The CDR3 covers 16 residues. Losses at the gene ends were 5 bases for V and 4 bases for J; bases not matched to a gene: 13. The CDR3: CAISPVTNRGPTEAFF. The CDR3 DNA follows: TGTGCCATCAGTCCGGTTACCAACAGGGGCCCCACTGAAGCTTTCTTT.

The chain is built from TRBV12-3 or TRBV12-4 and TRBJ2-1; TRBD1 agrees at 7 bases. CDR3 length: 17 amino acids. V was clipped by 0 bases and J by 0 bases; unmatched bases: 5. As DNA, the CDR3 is TGTGCCAGCAGTTTAGCGGTGGGACAGATCTCCTACAATGAGCAGTTCTTC. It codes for CASSLAVGQISYNEQFF.

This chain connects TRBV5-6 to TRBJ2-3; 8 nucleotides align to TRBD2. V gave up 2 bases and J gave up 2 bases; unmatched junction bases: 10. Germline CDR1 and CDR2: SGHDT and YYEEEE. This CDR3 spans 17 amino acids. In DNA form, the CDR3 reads TGTGCCAGCAGCTTACTTTATAGCGGGAAGAACACAGATACGCAGTATTTT. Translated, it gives CASSLLYSGKNTDTQYF.

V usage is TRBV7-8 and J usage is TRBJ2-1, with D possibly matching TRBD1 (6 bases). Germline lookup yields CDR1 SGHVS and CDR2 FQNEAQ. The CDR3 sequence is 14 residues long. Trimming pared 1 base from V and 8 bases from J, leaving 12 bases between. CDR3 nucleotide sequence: TGTGCCAGCAGCTTAGTTCACAGGGTGGATGAGCAGTTCTTC. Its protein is CASSLVHRVDEQFF.

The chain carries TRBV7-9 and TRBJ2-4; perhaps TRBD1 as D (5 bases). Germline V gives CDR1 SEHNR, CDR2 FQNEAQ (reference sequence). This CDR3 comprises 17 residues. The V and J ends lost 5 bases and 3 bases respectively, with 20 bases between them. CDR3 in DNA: TGTGCCAGCAGCCTTGGAAAAGGGGTAGTGGACAAAAACATTCAGTACTTC. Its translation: CASSLGKGVVDKNIQYF.

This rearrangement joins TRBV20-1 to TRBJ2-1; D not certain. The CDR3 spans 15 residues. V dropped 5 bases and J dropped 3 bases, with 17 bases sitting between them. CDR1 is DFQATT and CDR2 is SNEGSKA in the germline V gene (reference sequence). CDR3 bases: TGCAGTGCTCCAACCCTCGGCTCAGGCTACAATGAGCAGTTCTTC. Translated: CSAPTLGSGYNEQFF.

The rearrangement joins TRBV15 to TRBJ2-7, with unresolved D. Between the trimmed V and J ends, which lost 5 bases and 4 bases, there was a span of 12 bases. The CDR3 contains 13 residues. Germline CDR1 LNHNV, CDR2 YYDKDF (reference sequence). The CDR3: CATSPRPVYEQYF. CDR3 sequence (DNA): TGTGCCACCAGCCCAAGACCCGTTTACGAGCAGTACTTC.

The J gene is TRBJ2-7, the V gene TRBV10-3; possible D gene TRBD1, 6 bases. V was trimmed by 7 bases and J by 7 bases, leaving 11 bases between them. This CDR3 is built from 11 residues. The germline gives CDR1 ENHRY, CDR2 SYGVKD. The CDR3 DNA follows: TGTGCCATCAAAGGGGGTGCGGAGCAGTACTTC. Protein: CAIKGGAEQYF.

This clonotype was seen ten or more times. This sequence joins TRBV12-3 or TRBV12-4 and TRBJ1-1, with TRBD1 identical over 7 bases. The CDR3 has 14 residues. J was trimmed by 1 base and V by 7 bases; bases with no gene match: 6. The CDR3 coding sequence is TGTGCCAGCATTCGGACAGGAGAGAACACTGAAGCTTTCTTT. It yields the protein CASIRTGENTEAFF.

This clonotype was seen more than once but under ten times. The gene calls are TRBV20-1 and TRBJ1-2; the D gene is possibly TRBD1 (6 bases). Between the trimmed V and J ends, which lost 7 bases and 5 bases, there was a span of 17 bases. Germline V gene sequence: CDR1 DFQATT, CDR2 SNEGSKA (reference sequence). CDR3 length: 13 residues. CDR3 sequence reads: CSGDRLELYGYTF. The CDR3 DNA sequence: TGCAGTGGCGACAGGCTCGAACTTTATGGCTACACCTTC.

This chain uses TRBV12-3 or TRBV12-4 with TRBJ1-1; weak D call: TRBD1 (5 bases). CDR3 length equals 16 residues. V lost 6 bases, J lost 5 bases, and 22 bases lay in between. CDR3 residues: CASRVPTGQGETEAFF. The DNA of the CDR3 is TGTGCCAGCAGGGTCCCCACCGGGCAGGGTGAAACTGAAGCTTTCTTT.

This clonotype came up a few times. The DNA of the CDR3 is TGCAGCGTTGGAACAGTCTATGGCTACACCTTC. Protein: CSVGTVYGYTF. The rearrangement joins TRBV29-1 to TRBJ1-2; D gene uncertain. The V end was cut by 4 bases, the J end by 4 bases, with 7 bases between. CDR1 and CDR2 (germline): SQVTM, ANQGSEA. CDR3 size: 11 residues.

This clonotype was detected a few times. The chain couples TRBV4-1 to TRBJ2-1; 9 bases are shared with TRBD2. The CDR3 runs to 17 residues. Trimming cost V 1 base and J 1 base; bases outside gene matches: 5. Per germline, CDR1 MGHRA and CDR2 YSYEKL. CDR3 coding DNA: TGCGCCAGCAGCCAAGGATTTCTAGCGGGATCCTACAATGAGCAGTTCTTC. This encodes CASSQGFLAGSYNEQFF.

The DNA for the CDR3 is TGTGCCAGCAGCTTAGGGTCTCTAGCGGGCTCTAAGACCCAGTACTTC. Residues: CASSLGSLAGSKTQYF. The chain has TRBV7-6 and TRBJ2-5, with 8 bases fitting TRBD2. CDR3 length: 16 amino acids. In germline, CDR1 is SGHVS, CDR2 FNYEAQ. After removal of 1 base from V and 6 bases from J, the junction contained 10 bases not matched to a gene.

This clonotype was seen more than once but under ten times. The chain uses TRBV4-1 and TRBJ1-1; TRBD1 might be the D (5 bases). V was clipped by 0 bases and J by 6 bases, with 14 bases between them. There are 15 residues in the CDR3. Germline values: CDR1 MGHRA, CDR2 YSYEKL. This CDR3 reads CASSQEGQGLSEAFF. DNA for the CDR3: TGCGCCAGCAGCCAAGAAGGGCAGGGTCTATCTGAAGCTTTCTTT.

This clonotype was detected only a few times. The CDR3 loop reads CAILGTSAIANTGELFF. The CDR3 DNA is TGTGCCATCTTAGGGACTAGCGCAATTGCGAACACCGGGGAGCTGTTTTTT. This sequence joins TRBV10-3 and TRBJ2-2, with 10 bases lining up with TRBD2. This CDR3 has 17 amino acids. The V gene end was trimmed by 8 bases and the J gene end by 0 bases; junction bases not matched to a gene: 9. Germline V gene sequence: CDR1 ENHRY, CDR2 SYGVKD.

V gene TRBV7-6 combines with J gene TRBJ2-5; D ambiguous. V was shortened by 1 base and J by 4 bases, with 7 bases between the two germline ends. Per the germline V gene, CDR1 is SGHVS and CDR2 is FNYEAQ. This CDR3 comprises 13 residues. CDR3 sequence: CASSLGPPETQYF. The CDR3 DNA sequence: TGTGCCAGCAGCTTAGGGCCCCCAGAGACCCAGTACTTC.